What follows are 10 T cell receptor beta chains derived from one specimen sequenced in a study of response to subunit inactivated influenza vaccine. Each CDR3 protein gets one entry after TCRdb re-called the RT-PCR reads with MiXCR. The data show roughly 460,000 distinct CDR3 sequences, 11% seen once. The sequences come from PBMCs from blood, collected roughly 45 days after vaccination. The source is a man in his forties or fifties who received an inactivated influenza vaccine.

This clonotype was counted at least ten times. The V and J genes are TRBV5-1 and TRBJ2-3; no definite D call. The V gene lost 0 bases and the J gene lost 2 bases, with 13 bases spanning the gap. Germline assignment: CDR1 SGHRS and CDR2 YFSETQ. The CDR3 has 16 residues. The CDR3: CASSLEFRGSTDTQYF. In nucleotides, the CDR3 is TGCGCCAGCAGCTTGGAATTCCGCGGTTCCACAGATACGCAGTATTTT.

The chain carries TRBV5-1 and TRBJ1-6, with TRBD1 as a possible D gene (6 bases). The CDR3 is 17 amino acids. Germline lookup yields CDR1 SGHRS and CDR2 YFSETQ. Trimming pared 3 bases from V and 0 bases from J, leaving 13 bases between. The CDR3 spells CASSSGGGGSYNSPLHF. For the CDR3, the DNA is TGCGCCAGCAGCTCCGGGGGAGGGGGCTCCTATAATTCACCCCTCCACTTT.

This rearrangement joins TRBV2 to TRBJ2-5, with unresolved D. This CDR3 has 14 residues. Germline V gene lookup returns CDR1 SNHLY and CDR2 FYNNEI. V shed 7 bases and J shed 2 bases, with 14 bases lying between them. CDR3 in amino acids: CASISRRTQETQYF. CDR3 sequence (DNA): TGTGCCAGCATTTCTAGACGAACGCAAGAGACCCAGTACTTC.

This clonotype was counted between two and nine times. V is TRBV5-1 and J is TRBJ2-3; D is possibly TRBD2 (5 bases). V was pared by 5 bases and J by 1 base, with 14 bases between. Per the germline V gene, CDR1 is SGHRS and CDR2 is YFSETQ. The CDR3 loop spans 15 amino acids. CDR3 protein: CASSTGITGTDTQYF. CDR3 sequence (DNA): TGCGCCAGCAGTACCGGGATAACTGGCACAGATACGCAGTATTTT.

This sequence joins TRBV5-5 and TRBJ2-6, with TRBD1 identical over 7 bases. Germline V gene sequence: CDR1 SGHKS, CDR2 YYEKEE (reference sequence). The CDR3 totals 17 residues. J gave up 0 bases and V 2 bases, and 5 bases lay outside the gene matches. The CDR3 spells CASSFLSGGSGANVLTF. CDR3 sequence (DNA): TGTGCCAGCAGCTTCCTGTCAGGGGGCTCTGGGGCCAACGTCCTGACTTTC.

The chain has TRBV4-1 and TRBJ2-7; D is unresolved. This CDR3 comprises 13 residues. Germline CDR1 is MGHRA and CDR2 is YSYEKL. The V and J ends lost 4 bases and 3 bases respectively, with 10 bases between them. The CDR3 spells CASSRGSFYEQYF. The CDR3 bases are TGCGCCAGCAGCCGCGGAAGTTTCTACGAGCAGTACTTC.

The V and J genes are TRBV24-1 and TRBJ2-5; 15 positions match TRBD2. The CDR3 is made up of 15 amino acids. The germline CDR1 and CDR2 sequences are KGHDR and SFDVKD. With V trimmed by 7 bases and J by 4 bases, 3 bases remained unmatched. The CDR3 here is CATSGTSGGRETQYF. The CDR3 DNA reads as TGTGCCACCAGCGGGACTAGCGGGGGGAGAGAGACCCAGTACTTC.

The rearrangement links TRBV5-1 to TRBJ1-1; tentative D call: TRBD1 (5 bases). The CDR3 contains 14 residues. Germline V gene lookup returns CDR1 SGHRS and CDR2 YFSETQ. V lost 3 bases and J 0 bases, leaving 9 bases between the germline ends. CDR3 nucleotides: TGCGCCAGCAGCTCGGGACCCATGAACACTGAAGCTTTCTTT. This gives the protein CASSSGPMNTEAFF.

J is TRBJ2-2 and V is TRBV4-2, with 9 bases lining up with TRBD1. The CDR3 spans 15 residues. J was trimmed by 7 bases and V by 2 bases; bases with no gene match: 5. Germline V gene lookup returns CDR1 LGHNA and CDR2 YNFKEQ. The CDR3 sequence: CASSQSGQGVGELFF. CDR3 DNA: TGTGCCAGCAGCCAATCGGGACAGGGAGTCGGGGAGCTGTTTTTT.

V is TRBV6-1 and J is TRBJ2-7, with a possible D match to TRBD2 (6 bases). Trimming took 7 bases from V and 4 from J, leaving 14 bases between them. The CDR3 is 13 amino acids. Germline CDR1 is MNHNS and CDR2 is SASEGT. The CDR3 is CASKIAGTYEQYF. The CDR3, as DNA: TGTGCCAGCAAGATCGCGGGGACTTACGAGCAGTACTTC.